Sequencing of this TCR beta chain was carried out in a study of T cells after posttransplantation cyclophosphamide. Looked up from germline, CDR1 is SGHAT and CDR2 is FQNNGV. This CDR3 contains 15 residues. V lost 1 base and J 6 bases, leaving 16 bases between the germline ends. The protocol was immunoSEQ multiplex PCR, while the TCRdb copy is restricted to in-frame clones and leaves out a portion. The table includes 15,000 to 20,000 clones, roughly 76% detected once. Busulfan-fludarabine conditioning, marrow transplant, and cyclophosphamide on days +3 and +4 were administered. The clonotype comes from a female patient aged 40 to 50 who received an allogeneic stem cell transplant from a related donor, was CMV-positive, and had no GVHD. Some T cells may be transferred from the graft donor. This material consisted of CD8+ T cells sorted from PBMCs, taken approximately 2,000 days after a stem cell transplant with posttransplant cyclophosphamide. This chain links TRBV11-2 with TRBJ2-7, with D possibly matching TRBD1 (6 bases). The CDR3 is CASSLGGTKGPEQYF. The CDR3 nucleotides read TGTGCCAGCAGCTTAGGAGGGACAAAGGGGCCCGAGCAGTACTTC.